This TCR beta chain was captured by sequencing in a study of blood T cell repertoires in COVID-19. Study-level information: Whether acute or convalescent, the COVID-19 samples came from the United States, Italy and Spain. PBMCs, B-cell-depleted T cells, or T cells were the source of the cDNA or gDNA that made up the material.

Source study methods: Researchers report that nucleated cell counts were estimated from reference gene primer amplification. Measured with immunoSEQ multiplex PCR; TCRdb has only the in-frame clones, and not every one. The V and J calls and clone size were taken over from that table, and D and trimming were inferred from the DNA. The sample carries about 62,000 clones, 85% to 90% recorded once. V dropped 4 bases and J dropped 4; count of bases not matched to a gene: 8. CDR3 length: 16 amino acids. Looked up from germline, CDR1 is SGHNT and CDR2 is YYREEE (reference sequence). Enrolment of Seattle patients took place during active infection, and they were followed longitudinally.

Sequencing input: peripheral blood. The chain links TRBV5-4 to TRBJ2-3; 11 positions agree with TRBD2. This clonotype originated in a woman aged 60-75 years with COVID-19, enrolled during active disease. CDR3 loop: CASSKRTSGWSDTQYF. In nucleotides, the CDR3 is TGTGCCAGCAGCAAGCGGACTAGCGGGTGGTCAGATACGCAGTATTTT.